The clone carrying this T cell receptor (beta chain) is a singleton in its sample. Methods used by the authors: Reference gene primer amplification in the assay estimated nucleated cell counts. The table came from immunoSEQ multiplex PCR; TCRdb's copy has only in-frame clones and leaves some out. V and J calls and clone size are given by that table; D and trimming were obtained from the DNA. The profile shows tens of thousands of clones, around 94% of them singletons. There are 15 residues in the CDR3. CDR1 and CDR2 from the germline V gene are MNHEY and SMNVEV (reference sequence). V was pared by 2 bases and J by 7 bases, with 6 bases of the junction left unmatched. The record originates from a study of blood T cell repertoires in COVID-19. For the study at large: The origin of the acute and convalescent COVID-19 samples was the United States, Italy and Spain. PBMCs, B-cell-depleted T cells, or T cells provided the cDNA or gDNA that made up the material.

Sequencing was carried out using peripheral blood. The clonotype comes from an older woman with active COVID-19. This chain joins TRBV27 and TRBJ2-1, with 9 bases identical to TRBD1. The CDR3 region has the DNA TGTGCCAGCAGTTTAGGCACAGGGGGCCGGAATGAGCAGTTCTTC. It codes for CASSLGTGGRNEQFF.